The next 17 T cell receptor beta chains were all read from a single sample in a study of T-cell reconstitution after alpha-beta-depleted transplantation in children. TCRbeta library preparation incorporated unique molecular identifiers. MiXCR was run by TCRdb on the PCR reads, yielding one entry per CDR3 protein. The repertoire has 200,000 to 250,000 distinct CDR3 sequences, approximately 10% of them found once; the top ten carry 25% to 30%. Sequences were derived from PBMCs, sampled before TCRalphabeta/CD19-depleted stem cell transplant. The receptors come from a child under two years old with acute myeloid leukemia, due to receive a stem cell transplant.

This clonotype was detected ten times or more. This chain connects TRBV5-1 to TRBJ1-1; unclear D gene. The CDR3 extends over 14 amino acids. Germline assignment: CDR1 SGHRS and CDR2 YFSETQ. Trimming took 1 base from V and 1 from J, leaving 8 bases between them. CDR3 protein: CASSLQSSNTEAFF. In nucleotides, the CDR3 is TGCGCCAGCAGCTTGCAGAGTTCGAACACTGAAGCTTTCTTT. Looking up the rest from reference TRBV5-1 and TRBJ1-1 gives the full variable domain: KAGVTQTPRYLIKTRGQQVTLSCSPISGHRSVSWYQQTPGQGLQFLFEYFSETQRNKGNFPGRFSGRQFSNSRSEMNVSTLELGDSALYLCASSLQSSNTEAFFGQGTRLTVV.

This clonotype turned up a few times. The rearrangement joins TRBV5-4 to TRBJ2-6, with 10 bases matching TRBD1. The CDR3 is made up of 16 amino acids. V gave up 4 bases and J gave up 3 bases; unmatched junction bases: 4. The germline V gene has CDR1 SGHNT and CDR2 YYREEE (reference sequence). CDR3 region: CASSGTGDSGANVLTF. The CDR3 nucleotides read TGTGCCAGCAGCGGGACAGGGGACAGTGGGGCCAACGTCCTGACTTTC.

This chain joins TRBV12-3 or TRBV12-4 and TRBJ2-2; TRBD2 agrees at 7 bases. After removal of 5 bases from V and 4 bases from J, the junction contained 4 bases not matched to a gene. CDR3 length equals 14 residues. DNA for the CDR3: TGTGCCAGCAGTGTCGGACTAGGCACCGGGGAGCTGTTTTTT. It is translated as CASSVGLGTGELFF.

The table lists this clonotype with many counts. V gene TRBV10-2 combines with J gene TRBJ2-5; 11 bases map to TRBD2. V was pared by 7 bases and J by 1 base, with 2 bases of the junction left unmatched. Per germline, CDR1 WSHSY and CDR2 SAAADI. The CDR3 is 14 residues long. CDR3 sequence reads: CASTSGGSQETQYF. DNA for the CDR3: TGCGCCAGCACTAGCGGGGGGTCCCAAGAGACCCAGTACTTC.

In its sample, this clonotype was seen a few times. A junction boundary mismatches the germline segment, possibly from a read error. For the CDR3, the DNA is TGCTGTGCTCCTCCGCCAGCGGGGGGCGGCGGCACAGATACGCAGTATTTT. It is translated as CCAPPPAGGGGTDTQYF. This rearrangement joins TRBV20-1 to TRBJ2-3; TRBD2 matches at 9 bases. CDR3 length: 17 residues. From germline, CDR1 is DFQATT and CDR2 SNEGSKA (reference sequence).

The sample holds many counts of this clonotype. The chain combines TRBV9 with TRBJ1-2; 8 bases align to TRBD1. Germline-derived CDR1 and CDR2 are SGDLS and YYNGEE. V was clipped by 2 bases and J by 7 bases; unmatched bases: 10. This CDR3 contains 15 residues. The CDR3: CASSVFRQGAVGYTF. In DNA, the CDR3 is TGTGCCAGCAGCGTTTTCCGCCAGGGGGCCGTTGGCTACACCTTC.

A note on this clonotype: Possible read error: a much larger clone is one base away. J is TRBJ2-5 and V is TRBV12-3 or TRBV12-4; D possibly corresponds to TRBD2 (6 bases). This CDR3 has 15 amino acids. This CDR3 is CAGSPDAGTQETQYF. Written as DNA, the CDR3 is TGTGCCGGCAGTCCCGATGCGGGAACCCAAGAGACCCAGTACTTC.

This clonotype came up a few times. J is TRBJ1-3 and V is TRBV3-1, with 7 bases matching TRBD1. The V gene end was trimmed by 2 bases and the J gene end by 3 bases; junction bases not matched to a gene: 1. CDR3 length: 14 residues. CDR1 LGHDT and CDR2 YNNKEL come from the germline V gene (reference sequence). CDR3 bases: TGTGCCAGCAGCCAAACAGGGGATGGAAACACCATATATTTT. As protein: CASSQTGDGNTIYF. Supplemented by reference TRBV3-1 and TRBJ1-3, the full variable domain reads DTAVSQTPKYLVTQMGNDKSIKCEQNLGHDTMYWYKQDSKKFLKIMFSYNNKELIINETVPNRFSPKSPDKAHLNLHINSLELGDSAVYFCASSQTGDGNTIYFGEGSWLTVV.

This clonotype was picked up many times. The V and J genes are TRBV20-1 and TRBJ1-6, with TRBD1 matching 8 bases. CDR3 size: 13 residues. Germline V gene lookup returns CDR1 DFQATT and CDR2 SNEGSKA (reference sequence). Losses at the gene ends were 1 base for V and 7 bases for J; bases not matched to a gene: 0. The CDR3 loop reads CSARGQGNSPLHF. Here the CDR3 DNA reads TGCAGTGCTAGAGGACAGGGGAATTCACCCCTCCACTTT.

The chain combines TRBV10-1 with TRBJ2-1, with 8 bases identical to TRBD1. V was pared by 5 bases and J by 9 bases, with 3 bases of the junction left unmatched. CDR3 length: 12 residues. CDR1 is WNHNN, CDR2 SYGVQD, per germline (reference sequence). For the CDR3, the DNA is TGCGCCAGCAGTCACAGGGGGTCTGAGCAGTTCTTC. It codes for CASSHRGSEQFF.

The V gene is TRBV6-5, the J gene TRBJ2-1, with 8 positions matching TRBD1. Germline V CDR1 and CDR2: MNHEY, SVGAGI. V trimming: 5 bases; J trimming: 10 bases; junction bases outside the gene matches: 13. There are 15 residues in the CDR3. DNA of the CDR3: TGTGCCAGCAGTCCTCGGACAGGGAGACCTAGGGAGCAGTTCTTC. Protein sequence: CASSPRTGRPREQFF.

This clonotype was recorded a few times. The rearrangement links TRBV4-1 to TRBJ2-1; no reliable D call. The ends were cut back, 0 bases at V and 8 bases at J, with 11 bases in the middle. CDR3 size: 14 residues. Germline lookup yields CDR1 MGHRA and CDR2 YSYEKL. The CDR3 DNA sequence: TGCGCCAGCAGCCAAGAACCCCGGCGGCATGAGCAGTTCTTC. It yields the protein CASSQEPRRHEQFF.

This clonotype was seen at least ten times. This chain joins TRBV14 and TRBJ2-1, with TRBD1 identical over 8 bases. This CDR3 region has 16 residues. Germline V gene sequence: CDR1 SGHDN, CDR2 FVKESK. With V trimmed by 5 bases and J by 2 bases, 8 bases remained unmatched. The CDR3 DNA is TGTGCCAGCAGCGCCCTCCCGGGACAGGCCTACAATGAGCAGTTCTTC. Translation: CASSALPGQAYNEQFF.

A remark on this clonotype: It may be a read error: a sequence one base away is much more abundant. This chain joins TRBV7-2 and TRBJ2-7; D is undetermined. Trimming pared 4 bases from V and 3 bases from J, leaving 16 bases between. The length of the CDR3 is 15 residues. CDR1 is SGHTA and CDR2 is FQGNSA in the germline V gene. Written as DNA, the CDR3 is TGTGCCAGCAGCTCCGTGGGTCACTCAGACTACGAGCAGTACTTC. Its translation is CASSSVGHSDYEQYF.

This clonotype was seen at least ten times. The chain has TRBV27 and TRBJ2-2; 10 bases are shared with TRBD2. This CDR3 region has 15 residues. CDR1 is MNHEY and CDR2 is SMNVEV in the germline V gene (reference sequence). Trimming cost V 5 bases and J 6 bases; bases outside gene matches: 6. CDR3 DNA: TGTGCCAGCAGTCTACCTAGCGGGAGTGCCGGGGAGCTGTTTTTT. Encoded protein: CASSLPSGSAGELFF.

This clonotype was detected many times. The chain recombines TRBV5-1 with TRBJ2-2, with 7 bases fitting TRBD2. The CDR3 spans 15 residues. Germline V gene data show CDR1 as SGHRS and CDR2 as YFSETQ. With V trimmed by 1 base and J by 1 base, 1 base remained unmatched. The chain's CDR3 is CASSLPSGNTGELFF. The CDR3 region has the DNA TGCGCCAGCAGCTTGCCTAGCGGGAACACCGGGGAGCTGTTTTTT.

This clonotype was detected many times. CDR3 DNA: TGTGCCAGCAGTTTCTCGGGTGAGCAGTTCTTC. It encodes CASSFSGEQFF. The V and J genes are TRBV11-3 and TRBJ2-1; D remains ambiguous. Germline CDR1 reads SGHNT; CDR2 reads YENEEA. The CDR3 contains 11 residues. Trimming cost V 6 bases and J 9 bases, with 9 bases left between them. Full variable domain (missing parts from reference TRBV11-3 and TRBJ2-1): EAGVVQSPRYKIIEKKQPVAFWCNPISGHNTLYWYLQNLGQGPELLIRYENEEAVDDSQLPKDRFSAERLKGVDSTLKIQPAELGDSAVYLCASSFSGEQFFGPGTRLTVL.